Listed below are T cell receptor beta chains from one sample, sequenced in a study of Graves' ophthalmopathy and Graves' hyperthyroidism. TCRdb redid the calling of the multiplex PCR reads with MiXCR, one entry per CDR3 protein. Among more than 1,000,000 distinct CDR3 sequences listed, about 35% were seen once. Sequencing used peripheral blood or thyroid tissue (not recorded which). The receptors were gathered from an adult man with Graves' hyperthyroidism. CDR3s include the opening cysteine and the closing phenylalanine or tryptophan. A D gene is named only where the DNA matches it firmly. Not every row has a clone size; where given, it reads once, few, many or a size class.

j_call clone_size v_call d_call cdr3_nt cdr3_aa
TRBJ2-7 . TRBV5-1 TRBD1 TGCGCCAGCCGCGTGGGACAGGGGTCCCCACCAGGTTACGAGCAGTACTTC CASRVGQGSPPGYEQYF
TRBJ1-4 many TRBV7-2 . TGTGCCAGCAGCTGGGATGGGGCAGGAGAAAAACTGTTTTTT CASSWDGAGEKLFF
TRBJ2-7 . TRBV10-3 . TGTGCCATCAGTGAGTCGCAGGGACCTACCTACGAGCAGTACTTC CAISESQGPTYEQYF
TRBJ1-4 many TRBV12-3/TRBV12-4 . TGTGCCAGCAGAGCAACGGCAAGCCAGAATGAAAAACTGTTTTTT CASRATASQNEKLFF
TRBJ1-1 . TRBV2 TRBD1 TGTGCCGGCAGTGAATCTGGGCCAGGGGGTTACACTGAAGCTTTCTTT CAGSESGPGGYTEAFF
TRBJ2-5 many TRBV29-1 TRBD1 TGCAGCGTTGAAGGAGGACAGGGGGCGGGGGAGACCCAGTACTTC CSVEGGQGAGETQYF
TRBJ1-2 many TRBV5-1 TRBD1 TGCGCCAGCAGCCCCCCCCTCTACAGACAGGGGGCCACCTTC CASSPPLYRQGATF
TRBJ1-2 . TRBV7-2 . TGTGCCAGCAGCTCCAGATTCCTGGATGGCCACACCTTC CASSSRFLDGHTF
TRBJ1-5 . TRBV2 TRBD1 TGTGCCAGCAGTCTTGACAGGGATAGTCAGCCCCAGCATTTT CASSLDRDSQPQHF
TRBJ2-2 many TRBV11-2 . TGTGCCAGCAGCTTAGATATGGACAAGGCGAACACCGGGGAGCTGTTTTTT CASSLDMDKANTGELFF
TRBJ2-5 . TRBV29-1 . TGCAGCGTCGGGTCCCTACAAGAGACCCAGTACTTC CSVGSLQETQYF
TRBJ2-5 . TRBV10-2 . TGCGCCAGCAGTGAGTCTGTTTGGAGTCCTGGGGAGACCCAGTACTTC CASSESVWSPGETQYF
TRBJ2-7 many TRBV7-6 TRBD1 TGTGCCAGCAGCCCCCGGGACAGGGAATCCTACGAGCAGTACTTC CASSPRDRESYEQYF
TRBJ1-5 . TRBV20-1 TRBD1 TGCAGTGCTCGGACAGGGGTGAGCCAGCCCCAGCATTTT CSARTGVSQPQHF
TRBJ1-5 few TRBV2 TRBD1 TGTGCCAGCAGTGCGGACAGGGTCTCTTCGTCGCCCCAGCATTTT CASSADRVSSSPQHF
TRBJ1-6 once TRBV2 . TGTGCCAGCAGCCCCATGGGTCTTGGGGCGGGTTCACCCCTCCACTTT CASSPMGLGAGSPLHF
TRBJ2-2 . TRBV20-1 . TGCAGTGCTACCCGGGACAGGGAGCTGTTTTTT CSATRDRELFF
TRBJ2-7 few TRBV12-3/TRBV12-4 . TGTGCCAGCAGTCCGCCACCGGGACGTCCCAACGAGCAGTACTTC CASSPPPGRPNEQYF
TRBJ2-5 few TRBV18 . TGTGCCAGCTCCCCAACGGGATACACCCAAGAGACCCAGTACTTC CASSPTGYTQETQYF
TRBJ1-6 few TRBV18 TRBD1 TGTGCCAGCGCAACGGGACAGGGGTATAATTCACCCCTCCACTTT CASATGQGYNSPLHF
TRBJ1-1 . TRBV7-8 . TGTGCCAGCAGCACCGCACAGGTCCCCACAGCTTTCTTT CASSTAQVPTAFF
TRBJ2-7 . TRBV7-2 TRBD2 TGTGCCAGCAGCTTAGAGCGGGGGGGCTGGGGTCTCTACGAGCAGTACTTC CASSLERGGWGLYEQYF
TRBJ1-5 . TRBV10-3 . TGTGCCATCAGTGATGAAGGGGGTAATCAGCCCCAGCATTTT CAISDEGGNQPQHF
TRBJ1-6 once TRBV12-3/TRBV12-4 TRBD1 TGTACCAGCAGCAGGGACAGAGTTAATTCACCCCTCCACTTT CTSSRDRVNSPLHF
TRBJ2-7 many TRBV7-2 . TGTGCCAGCAGCTTACCAGGGGCGCAACAGTACTTC CASSLPGAQQYF
TRBJ2-5 few TRBV6-2/TRBV6-3 . TGTGCCAGCAGAAATTACGGTCGGGCACATCAAGAGACCCAGTACTTC CASRNYGRAHQETQYF
TRBJ2-5 once TRBV29-1 TRBD1 TGCAGCACCCCGGGACAGTTCCAAGAGACCCAGTACTTC CSTPGQFQETQYF
TRBJ1-1 few TRBV4-1 . TGCGCCAGCAGCCCCATACAGGGAACGGCTTTCTTT CASSPIQGTAFF
TRBJ2-1 . TRBV29-1 TRBD1 TGCAGCGCCGACCGGACAGGTTGCTACAATGAGCAGTTCTTC CSADRTGCYNEQFF
TRBJ1-2 . TRBV7-9 . TGTGCCAGCGGGGGCTTTGCGCTAGTTTATGGCTACACCTTC CASGGFALVYGYTF
TRBJ1-2 many TRBV29-1 . TGCAGCGTGGATCCGAGGGGGTATGGCTACACCTTC CSVDPRGYGYTF
TRBJ1-6 many TRBV7-9 TRBD1 TGTGCCAGCAGCCCCCAGGGGGGCGCACCCCTCCACTTT CASSPQGGAPLHF
TRBJ1-1 few TRBV11-1 . TGTGCCAGCAGTCCTTACAGGGAGACTGAAGCTTTCTTT CASSPYRETEAFF
TRBJ1-6 . TRBV7-6 TRBD1 TGTGCCAGCAGCTTAGCGCAGGGGTCAGGGGGTAATCCCTCTAATTCACCCCTCCACTTT CASSLAQGSGGNPSNSPLHF
TRBJ2-5 . TRBV2 . TGTGCCAGCAGTGAGATAACAGGTAGCCAGAGAGAGACCCAGTACTTC CASSEITGSQRETQYF
TRBJ1-6 . TRBV24-1 . TGTGCCTCCAGTGCACCCGGCGGGGGGCATCATTCACCCCTCCACTTT CASSAPGGGHHSPLHF
TRBJ2-7 . TRBV20-1 TRBD2 TGCAGTGCTAGTAACGGGGACAGAGTAGCGGGAGGGCCTCTAGACGAGCAGTACTTC CSASNGDRVAGGPLDEQYF
TRBJ2-2 once TRBV11-2 TRBD2 TGTGCCAGCAGCGCACGGGGTGCGGGAGATTTCTCCGGGGAGCTGTTTTTT CASSARGAGDFSGELFF
TRBJ2-1 . TRBV7-3 . TGTGCCAGCAGCTTAATTGGGCAGAGTGAGCAGTTCTTC CASSLIGQSEQFF
TRBJ2-6 many TRBV24-1 . TGTGCCACCAGCAGAGGGACTGGGGCCAACGTCCTGACTTTC CATSRGTGANVLTF
TRBJ2-7 . TRBV2 TRBD2 TGTGCCAGCAGTGGACTAGCGGGAGTCTTAACCGAGCAGTACTTC CASSGLAGVLTEQYF
TRBJ2-6 . TRBV29-1 . TGCAGCGTCGATGACACCGGGGCCAACGTCCTGACTTTC CSVDDTGANVLTF
TRBJ1-5 few TRBV12-3/TRBV12-4 . TGTGCCAGCAGTTTGTTTCTACAGCCAAATCAGCCCCAGCATTTT CASSLFLQPNQPQHF
TRBJ1-3 many TRBV29-1 . TGCAGCGTCCCGGACGCCGCGGGGAGGGACACCATATATTTT CSVPDAAGRDTIYF
TRBJ2-1 . TRBV7-2 . TGTGCCAGCAACAGGGATCACAATGAGCAGTTCTTC CASNRDHNEQFF
TRBJ2-7 . TRBV2 TRBD2 TGTGCCAGCATCGGGACTAGCGGAGCGAACACCGGGGTAGCCTACGAGCAGTACTTC CASIGTSGANTGVAYEQYF
TRBJ2-1 few TRBV2 . TGTGCCAGCAGGCTCGGGACATCTTACAATGAGCAGTTCTTC CASRLGTSYNEQFF
TRBJ1-2 few TRBV20-1 TRBD1 TGCAGTGCTAGTCACAGGGGTTCCTATGGCTACACCTTC CSASHRGSYGYTF
TRBJ2-5 few TRBV20-1 . TGCAGTGCCGGTCCTGAGACCCAGTACTTC CSAGPETQYF
TRBJ2-6 few TRBV7-9 . TGTGCCAGCAGCTTACAGGGGAACTCTGGGGCCAACGTCCTGACTTTC CASSLQGNSGANVLTF
TRBJ1-2 once TRBV20-1 TRBD1 TGCAGTGCAACCCGGGACAGGGGGCGCGACAGCTACACCTTC CSATRDRGRDSYTF
TRBJ1-3 many TRBV6-1 . TGTGCCAGCGAGCGGGACGGACTTGGAAACACCATATATTTT CASERDGLGNTIYF
TRBJ2-5 . TRBV5-1 . TGCGCCAGCACCCTACGGGGTGCGGAGACCCAGTACTTC CASTLRGAETQYF
TRBJ1-1 many TRBV7-2 . TGTGCCAGCAGCTCGGGGGGTCGGGTTATGTACACTGAAGCTTTCTTT CASSSGGRVMYTEAFF
TRBJ2-6 . TRBV10-3 TRBD2 TGTGCTAGATGGCGGGGGTCGGCCAACGTCCTGACTTTC CARWRGSANVLTF